The rows below give T cell receptor beta chains drawn from one sample of a study of a mutant IDH1 vaccine in newly diagnosed glioma. Profiling relied on immunoSEQ multiplex PCR, and the TCRdb table lists in-frame clones only, not all of them. Among 39,000 or so clones, around 82% were seen once, and the ten largest hold around 5.5%. Their specific antigens are unknown. The sequences come from PBMCs, collected from a glioma patient whose treatment included an IDH1 peptide vaccine. Receptor source: a man aged 35 to 55 with glioma. Each CDR3 is given with its conserved first and last residue. D genes are given only for firm matches. Expanded clones get a size class; other rows say once, few or many, or leave the size out.

V: TRBV14
D: -
J: TRBJ1-1
size: -
length: 14
CDR3: CASSPSFSGTEAFF
DNA: TGTGCCAGCAGCCCGTCGTTTAGTGGCACTGAAGCTTTCTTT

V: TRBV10-3
D: -
J: TRBJ2-7
size: -
length: 13
CDR3: CAIREQVPDEQYF
DNA: TGTGCCATCAGGGAACAGGTTCCCGACGAGCAGTACTTC

V: TRBV18
D: -
J: TRBJ2-5
size: -
length: 13
CDR3: CASSPGLQETQYF
DNA: TGTGCCAGCTCACCGGGACTCCAAGAGACCCAGTACTTC

V: TRBV9
D: -
J: TRBJ1-2
size: few
length: 11
CDR3: CASSASQGPAF
DNA: TGTGCCAGCAGCGCCTCACAGGGACCCGCATTC

V: TRBV29-1
D: TRBD2
J: TRBJ2-5
size: -
length: 14
CDR3: CSVETSGIQETQYF
DNA: TGCAGCGTCGAGACTAGCGGGATACAAGAGACCCAGTACTTC

V: TRBV4-1
D: -
J: TRBJ2-7
size: -
length: 13
CDR3: CASSPQTGYEQYF
DNA: TGCGCCAGCAGCCCCCAGACAGGCTACGAGCAGTACTTC

V: TRBV6-5
D: -
J: TRBJ1-6
size: -
length: 13
CDR3: CASSYSPSGTLHF
DNA: TGTGCCAGCAGTTACTCGCCCTCAGGGACCCTCCACTTT

V: TRBV7-6
D: -
J: TRBJ2-6
size: once
length: 13
CDR3: CASSRLGANVLTF
DNA: TGTGCCAGCAGCCGCCTAGGGGCCAACGTCCTGACTTTC

V: TRBV7-2
D: TRBD1
J: TRBJ1-6
size: once
length: 16
CDR3: CASSLATGVNNSPLHF
DNA: TGTGCCAGCAGCTTAGCGACAGGGGTTAATAATTCACCCCTCCACTTT

V: TRBV5-1
D: TRBD2
J: TRBJ2-7
size: -
length: 14
CDR3: CASSLAGLVDEQYF
DNA: TGCGCCAGCAGCTTGGCGGGACTAGTGGACGAGCAGTACTTC

V: TRBV15
D: -
J: TRBJ2-3
size: -
length: 17
CDR3: CATSIGASGSGPDTQYF
DNA: TGTGCCACCAGCATTGGGGCCTCGGGCAGTGGCCCAGATACGCAGTATTTT

V: TRBV7-2
D: TRBD1
J: TRBJ2-7
size: -
length: 15
CDR3: CASSLAGTGNYEQYF
DNA: TGTGCCAGCAGCTTAGCCGGGACAGGGAATTACGAGCAGTACTTC

V: TRBV7-6
D: -
J: TRBJ2-2
size: -
length: 15
CDR3: CASTYTSKSGGELFF
DNA: TGTGCCAGCACCTATACGTCCAAGTCAGGCGGGGAGCTGTTTTTT

V: TRBV6-1
D: TRBD1
J: TRBJ1-1
size: -
length: 14
CDR3: CASRLDRGNTEAFF
DNA: TGTGCCAGCAGATTGGACAGGGGGAACACTGAAGCTTTCTTT

V: TRBV4-2
D: TRBD2
J: TRBJ2-2
size: -
length: 17
CDR3: CASSQGLTSGNTGELFF
DNA: TGTGCCAGCAGCCAAGGTTTGACTAGCGGTAACACCGGGGAGCTGTTTTTT

V: TRBV21-1
D: -
J: TRBJ1-5
size: few
length: 16
CDR3: CASPQVLYGVGQPQHF
DNA: TGTGCCAGCCCGCAGGTACTTTACGGGGTTGGTCAGCCCCAGCATTTT

V: TRBV7-9
D: -
J: TRBJ1-2
size: -
length: 15
CDR3: CASSLARQGSYGYTF
DNA: TGTGCCAGCAGCTTAGCGCGGCAGGGAAGCTATGGCTACACCTTC

V: TRBV19
D: -
J: TRBJ2-5
size: -
length: 17
CDR3: CASSKRGRDSTGETQYF
DNA: TGTGCCAGTAGTAAAAGGGGCCGGGACTCGACGGGGGAGACCCAGTACTTC

V: TRBV7-2
D: -
J: TRBJ1-4
size: -
length: 13
CDR3: CASSLRVDEKLFF
DNA: TGTGCCAGCAGCCTGAGGGTGGATGAAAAACTGTTTTTT

V: TRBV5-4
D: TRBD2
J: TRBJ2-1
size: -
length: 15
CDR3: CASRSGGPSYNEQFF
DNA: TGTGCCAGCAGGTCGGGGGGGCCCTCCTACAATGAGCAGTTCTTC